This T cell receptor beta chain was sequenced for a study of OX40 agonist ivuxolimab in advanced cancers. Germline V lookup: CDR1 MDHEN, CDR2 SYDVKM. V shed 5 bases, J shed 7 bases, and the junction held 8 bases outside the gene matches. The CDR3 has 14 amino acids. Assay: immunoSEQ multiplex PCR; the TCRdb copy retains only in-frame clones and omits some. The sample has about 100,000 clones, under 95% seen once; the top ten hold 0.54%. This material consisted of CD4+ or CD8+ T cells sorted from blood, taken in a trial of the OX40 agonist ivuxolimab. The chain has TRBV28 and TRBJ1-2; the match to TRBD1 covers 9 bases. The TCR originated in an adult with an advanced solid tumor such as melanoma, head and neck, liver or kidney cancer. CDR3 DNA sequence: TGTGCCAGCAGTCCCGGACAGGGGACGACTGGCTACACCTTC. As protein: CASSPGQGTTGYTF.